A selection of T cell receptor beta chains follows, all from one sample in a study of beta chain features in type 1 diabetes. Profiling relied on immunoSEQ multiplex PCR, and the TCRdb table lists in-frame clones only, not all of them. Among 330,000 or so clones listed, 12% to 15% were seen once. The specimen sequenced was central memory CD4+ T cells from blood. These receptors all stem from a man aged 30 to 45 in good health. Each CDR3 is given without its conserved first and last residue.

J gene | V gene | CDR3 protein
TRBJ1-2 | TRBV30 | ACGEEGYGYGYT
TRBJ1-4 | TRBV18 | ASSPQTLFATNEKLF
TRBJ2-1 | TRBV7-2 | ASSLAGTRPEQF
TRBJ1-3 | TRBV29-1 | SVHSGNTIY
TRBJ2-7 | TRBV27 | ASNPGQTTRLAHYEQY
TRBJ1-3 | TRBV4-3 | ASSQVNPSGNTIY
TRBJ2-1 | TRBV4-1 | ASSQEPWGDSYNEQF
TRBJ2-7 | TRBV6-5 | ASRRSSSYEQY
TRBJ2-1 | TRBV4-1 | ASSAGGPNEQF
TRBJ2-2 | TRBV6-6 | ASSPRATADTGELF
TRBJ2-1 | TRBV7-7 | ASSLEDNEQF
TRBJ2-3 | TRBV12-5 | ASGLELGDTQY
TRBJ2-5 | TRBV27 | ACSRQGAKGETQY
TRBJ2-5 | TRBV4-2 | ASSQGTSGQETQY
TRBJ1-2 | TRBV5-6 | ASSLDRGNYGYT
TRBJ1-6 | TRBV7-2 | ASSLGPGEGSPLH